This is a list of T cell receptor beta chains from one sample in a study of cytomegalovirus exposure and HLA in healthy donors. Assay used: immunoSEQ multiplex PCR; TCRdb lists only in-frame clones, some missing. The top ten hold around 8.8% of the sample, which has about 110,000 clones, 76% seen once. Sample: PBMCs. Receptor source: a man aged 35 to 55 in good health and CMV-seropositive. The CDR3 runs from the conserved cysteine through the conserved F or W. D genes are given only for firm matches. The size entry is marked missing in some rows and otherwise reads once, few, many or a size class.

TRBV7-8	TRBJ2-7	-	-	CASSATEGGVQYF	TGTGCCAGCAGCGCAACCGAGGGTGGGGTGCAGTACTTC
TRBV7-3	TRBJ2-3	TRBD2	-	CASSLNGAGVADTQYF	TGTGCCAGCAGCTTAAACGGGGCGGGAGTGGCAGATACGCAGTATTTT
TRBV6-6	TRBJ2-7	-	once	CASSYARDSSYEQYF	TGTGCCAGCAGTTACGCAAGGGACTCCTCCTACGAGCAGTACTTC
TRBV6-6	TRBJ2-1	-	-	CASSYSVGDSYEQFF	TGTGCCAGCAGTTACTCAGTGGGGGACTCCTATGAGCAGTTCTTC
TRBV7-2	TRBJ2-3	-	-	CASSLGPLSTDTQYF	TGTGCCAGCAGCTTAGGGCCACTAAGCACAGATACGCAGTATTTT
TRBV6-5	TRBJ2-3	TRBD2	-	CASSSGRDTDTQYF	TGTGCCAGCAGTAGCGGGAGGGACACAGATACGCAGTATTTT
TRBV20-1	TRBJ1-4	-	-	CSAYRREKLFF	TGCAGTGCATATAGGAGAGAAAAACTGTTTTTT
TRBV19	TRBJ1-1	-	once	CASRKRDLDTEAFF	TGTGCCAGTAGGAAACGGGATTTGGACACTGAAGCTTTCTTT
TRBV2	TRBJ1-2	-	-	CASSEGAGPTNYGYTF	TGTGCCAGCAGTGAAGGTGCGGGACCGACTAACTATGGCTACACCTTC
TRBV6-1	TRBJ2-4	-	-	CASSEFGGRGDSQYF	TGTGCCAGCAGTGAATTCGGGGGGCGAGGAGACAGTCAGTACTTC
TRBV28	TRBJ2-7	TRBD2	-	CASSSFRGRGEQYF	TGTGCCAGCAGTTCCTTCCGGGGGAGGGGCGAGCAGTACTTC
TRBV10-2	TRBJ1-4	-	-	CASMSSATNEKLFF	TGCGCCAGCATGAGTTCCGCAACTAATGAAAAACTGTTTTTT
TRBV2	TRBJ1-1	-	-	CASSRTPMNTEAFF	TGTGCCAGCAGTAGGACACCCATGAACACTGAAGCTTTCTTT
TRBV11-2	TRBJ2-5	TRBD1	-	CASSLGGQGELMETQYF	TGTGCCAGCAGCTTAGGGGGACAGGGAGAGTTGATGGAGACCCAGTACTTC
TRBV19	TRBJ1-1	-	few	CASRGWGRRNTEAFF	TGTGCCAGTAGGGGGTGGGGGAGGCGGAACACTGAAGCTTTCTTT
TRBV7-9	TRBJ2-3	TRBD2	once	CSSSLAPSGLASDTQYF	TGTTCCAGCAGCTTAGCGCCTTCGGGACTAGCATCAGATACGCAGTATTTT